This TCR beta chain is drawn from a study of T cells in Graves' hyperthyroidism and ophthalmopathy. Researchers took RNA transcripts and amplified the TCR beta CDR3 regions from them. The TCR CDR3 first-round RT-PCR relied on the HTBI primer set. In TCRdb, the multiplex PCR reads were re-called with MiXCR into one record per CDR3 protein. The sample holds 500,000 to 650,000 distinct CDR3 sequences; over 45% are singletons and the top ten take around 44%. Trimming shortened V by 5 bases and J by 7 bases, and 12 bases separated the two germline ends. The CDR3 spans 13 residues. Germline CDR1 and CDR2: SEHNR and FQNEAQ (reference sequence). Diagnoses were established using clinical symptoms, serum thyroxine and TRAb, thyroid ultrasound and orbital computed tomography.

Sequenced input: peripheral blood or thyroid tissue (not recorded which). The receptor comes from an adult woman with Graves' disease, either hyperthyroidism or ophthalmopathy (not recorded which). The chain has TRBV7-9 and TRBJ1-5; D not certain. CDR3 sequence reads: CASSTGLRQPQHF. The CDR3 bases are TGTGCCAGCAGCACGGGGTTACGGCAGCCCCAGCATTTT.